This T cell receptor beta chain was recorded in a study of T cells in Graves' hyperthyroidism and ophthalmopathy. Study in general: Before treatment of any kind, peripheral blood was taken at initial diagnosis. General study results and limits: Through a model of 13 V-J features, ophthalmopathy was separated from stable hyperthyroidism.

Trimming stripped 0 bases from V and 2 bases from J, with 13 bases between. This CDR3 spans 16 amino acids. CDR1 LGHDT and CDR2 YNNKEL come from the germline V gene (reference sequence). Exclusion of a patient resulted from uncontrolled infection, other autoimmune disease, pregnancy or lactation. Thyroid ultrasound, orbital computed tomography, clinical symptoms, and serum thyroxine and TRAb underpinned diagnoses. Amplification of TCR beta CDR3 regions used RNA as the template. In the first-round RT-PCR of the TCR CDR3, the HTBI primer set was used. TCRdb processed the multiplex PCR reads anew with MiXCR; each CDR3 protein has one entry. The sample has about 600,000 distinct CDR3 sequences, roughly 15% seen once. This clonotype was detected ten times or more. What it binds is unknown.

Material: blood. This chain joins TRBV3-1 and TRBJ2-5; D possibly uses TRBD1 or TRBD2 (5 bases each). The clonotype comes from a woman aged 35 to 49 with Graves' ophthalmopathy. CDR3 region: CASSQDFGGVQETQYF. The CDR3 DNA reads as TGTGCCAGCAGCCAAGATTTTGGGGGAGTACAAGAGACCCAGTACTTC.